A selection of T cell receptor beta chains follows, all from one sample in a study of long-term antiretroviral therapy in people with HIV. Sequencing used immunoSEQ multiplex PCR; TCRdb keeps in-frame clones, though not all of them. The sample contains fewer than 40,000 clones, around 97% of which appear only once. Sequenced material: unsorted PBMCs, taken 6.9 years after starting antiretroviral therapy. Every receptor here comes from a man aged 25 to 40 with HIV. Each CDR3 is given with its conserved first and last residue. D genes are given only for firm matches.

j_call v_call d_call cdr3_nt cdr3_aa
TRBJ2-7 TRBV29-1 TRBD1 TGCAGCGTTGAAGGAAGGGGACAGGACGAGCAGTACTTC CSVEGRGQDEQYF
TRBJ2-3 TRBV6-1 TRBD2 TGTGCCAGCAGGACCCGGGGGGGGCACACAGATACGCAGTATTTT CASRTRGGHTDTQYF
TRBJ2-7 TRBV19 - TGTGCCAGTAACCCCAACGGACGGGGCGGAAGCTCCTACGAGCAGTACTTC CASNPNGRGGSSYEQYF
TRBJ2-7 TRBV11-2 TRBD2 TGTGCCAGCAGCCCCACAGTCGCTAGCGGCTACGAGCAGTACTTC CASSPTVASGYEQYF
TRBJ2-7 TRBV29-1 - TGCAGCGTTGAAGAGCCCCCGGGGGAGCAGTACTTC CSVEEPPGEQYF
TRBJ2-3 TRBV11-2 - TGTGCCAGCAGCCAGGGACTGCGGGCAGATACGCAGTATTTT CASSQGLRADTQYF
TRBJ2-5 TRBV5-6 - TGTGCCAGCAGCTTGGACACGAACCAAGAGACCCAGTACTTC CASSLDTNQETQYF
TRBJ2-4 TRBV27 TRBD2 TGTGCCAGCAGTTTATACGCGGGGGAAGTCAAAAACATTCAGTACTTC CASSLYAGEVKNIQYF
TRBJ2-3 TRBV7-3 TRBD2 TGTGCCAGCAGCGAAGTGGGACTAGCGGGGGGAGATACGCAGTATTTT CASSEVGLAGGDTQYF
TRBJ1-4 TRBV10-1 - TGCGCCAGCAGTTATTCCAATAGTTATGAAAAACTGTTTTTT CASSYSNSYEKLFF
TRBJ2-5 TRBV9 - TGTGCCAGCAGCGTAGACAGGGAAGAGACCCAGTACTTC CASSVDREETQYF
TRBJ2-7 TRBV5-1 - TGCGCCAGCAGCTTGGAAGTCAGCTCCTACGAGCAGTACTTC CASSLEVSSYEQYF
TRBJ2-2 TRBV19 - TGTGCCAGTAGCCTGATCTACACCGGGGAGCTGTTTTTT CASSLIYTGELFF
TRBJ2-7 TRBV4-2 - TGTGCCAGCAGCCAAGGGAGCTCCTACGAGCAGTACTTC CASSQGSSYEQYF
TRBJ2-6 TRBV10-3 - TGTGCCATCAGCTACGCAGGGGTCTCTGGGGCCAACGTCCTGACTTTC CAISYAGVSGANVLTF
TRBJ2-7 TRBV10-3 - TGTGCCACCTTGGCAGGGGTAGGGTACGAGCAGTACTTC CATLAGVGYEQYF
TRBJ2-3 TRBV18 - TGTGCCAGCTCATCGGGACGTCAAGATACGCAGTATTTT CASSSGRQDTQYF
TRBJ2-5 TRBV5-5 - TGTGCCAGCAGCTTGTTCGGGGCGAGGGAGACCCAGTACTTC CASSLFGARETQYF
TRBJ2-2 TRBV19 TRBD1 TGTGCCAGTAAATGGACAGGGGGCGGCGGGGAGCTGTTTTTT CASKWTGGGGELFF
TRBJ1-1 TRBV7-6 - TGTGCCAGCAAACACTACGGGAACACTGAAGCTTTCTTT CASKHYGNTEAFF
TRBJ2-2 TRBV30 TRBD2 TGTGCCTGGAGTGGCACGGGGAGCGGGAGTTCGGTCGGGGAGCTGTTTTTT CAWSGTGSGSSVGELFF
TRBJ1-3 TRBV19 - TGTGCCAGTACTACGGGCGGGGGAAACACCATATATTTT CASTTGGGNTIYF
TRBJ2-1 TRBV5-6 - TGTGCCAGCAGCTTGCCCCAGGGGTACAATGAGCAGTTCTTC CASSLPQGYNEQFF